The T cell receptor beta chain described here comes from a study of blood T cell repertoires in COVID-19. Study as a whole: From the United States, Italy and Spain came samples of acute and convalescent COVID-19. T cells, B-cell-depleted T cells, or PBMCs provided the cDNA or gDNA that served as material.

This CDR3 contains 12 residues. Germline CDR1 LGHDT, CDR2 YNNKEL (reference sequence). The V segment lost 6 bases and the J segment 8 bases; nucleotides outside the gene matches: 6. Per the original data handling: Amplifying reference gene primers gave estimates of nucleated cell counts. TCRdb keeps only in-frame clones here, not all; method: immunoSEQ multiplex PCR. V and J calls and clone size are those listed in that table; D and trimming were worked out from the DNA. This table holds about 130,000 clones, approximately 90% found once. The receptor comes from a man aged 45-60 years with acute or convalescent COVID-19. The chain uses TRBV3-1 (or the pseudogene TRBV3-2) and TRBJ1-2, with 7 bases fitting TRBD1. Sequences were obtained from peripheral blood. The CDR3 region has the DNA TGTGCCAGCAGGGGGGACAGTAGCGGCTACACCTTC. Translating it yields CASRGDSSGYTF.